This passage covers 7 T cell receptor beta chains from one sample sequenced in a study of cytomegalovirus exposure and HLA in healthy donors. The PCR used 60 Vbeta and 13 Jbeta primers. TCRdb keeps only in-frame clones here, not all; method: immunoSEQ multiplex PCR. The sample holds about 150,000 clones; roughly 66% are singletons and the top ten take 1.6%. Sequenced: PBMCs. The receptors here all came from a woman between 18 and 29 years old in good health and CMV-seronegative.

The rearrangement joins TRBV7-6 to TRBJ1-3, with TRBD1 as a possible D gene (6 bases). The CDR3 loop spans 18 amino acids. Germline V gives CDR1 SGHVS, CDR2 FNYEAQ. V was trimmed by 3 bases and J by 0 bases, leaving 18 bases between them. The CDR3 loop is CASSFSGQWTSSGNTIYF. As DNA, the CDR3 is TGTGCCAGCAGCTTTTCCGGACAGTGGACGAGCTCTGGAAACACCATATATTTT.

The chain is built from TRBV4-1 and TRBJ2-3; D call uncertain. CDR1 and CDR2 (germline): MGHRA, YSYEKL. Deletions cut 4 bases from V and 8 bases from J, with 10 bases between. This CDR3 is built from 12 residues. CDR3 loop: CASSPLIGTQYF. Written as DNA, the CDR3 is TGCGCCAGCAGCCCTCTGATCGGTACGCAGTATTTT.

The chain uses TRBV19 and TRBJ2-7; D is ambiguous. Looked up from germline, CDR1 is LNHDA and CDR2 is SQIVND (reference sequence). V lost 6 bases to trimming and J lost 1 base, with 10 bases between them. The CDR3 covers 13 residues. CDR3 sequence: CASSTVGSYEQYF. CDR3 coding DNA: TGTGCCAGTAGCACAGTCGGTTCCTACGAGCAGTACTTC.

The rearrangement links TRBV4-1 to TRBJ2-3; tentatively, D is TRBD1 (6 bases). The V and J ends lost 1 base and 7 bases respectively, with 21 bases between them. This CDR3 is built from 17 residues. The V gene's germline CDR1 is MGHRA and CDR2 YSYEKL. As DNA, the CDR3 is TGCGCCAGCAGCCAAGGGTGGCAGCCCCTAGGGGGTTATACGCAGTATTTT. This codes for CASSQGWQPLGGYTQYF.

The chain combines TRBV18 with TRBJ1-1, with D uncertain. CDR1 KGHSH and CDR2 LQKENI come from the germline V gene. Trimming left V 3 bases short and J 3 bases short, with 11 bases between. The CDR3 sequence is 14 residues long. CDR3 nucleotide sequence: TGTGCCAGCTCACCGAGGGTGCAGGACACTGAAGCTTTCTTT. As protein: CASSPRVQDTEAFF.

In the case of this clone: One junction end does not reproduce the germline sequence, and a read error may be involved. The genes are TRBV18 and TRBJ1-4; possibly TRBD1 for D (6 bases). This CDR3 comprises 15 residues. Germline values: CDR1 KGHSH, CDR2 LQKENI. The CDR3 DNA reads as TGTGCCGGCTCAGGGGCGAAAGGGGCTAATGAAAAACTGTTTTTT. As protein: CAGSGAKGANEKLFF.

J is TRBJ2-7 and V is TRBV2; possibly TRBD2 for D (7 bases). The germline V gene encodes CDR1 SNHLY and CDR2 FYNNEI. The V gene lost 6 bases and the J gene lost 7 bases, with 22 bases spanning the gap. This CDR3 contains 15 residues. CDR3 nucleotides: TGTGCCAGCAGCTTAGGGAGGGGGGATTCAGGAGAGCAGTACTTC. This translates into CASSLGRGDSGEQYF.